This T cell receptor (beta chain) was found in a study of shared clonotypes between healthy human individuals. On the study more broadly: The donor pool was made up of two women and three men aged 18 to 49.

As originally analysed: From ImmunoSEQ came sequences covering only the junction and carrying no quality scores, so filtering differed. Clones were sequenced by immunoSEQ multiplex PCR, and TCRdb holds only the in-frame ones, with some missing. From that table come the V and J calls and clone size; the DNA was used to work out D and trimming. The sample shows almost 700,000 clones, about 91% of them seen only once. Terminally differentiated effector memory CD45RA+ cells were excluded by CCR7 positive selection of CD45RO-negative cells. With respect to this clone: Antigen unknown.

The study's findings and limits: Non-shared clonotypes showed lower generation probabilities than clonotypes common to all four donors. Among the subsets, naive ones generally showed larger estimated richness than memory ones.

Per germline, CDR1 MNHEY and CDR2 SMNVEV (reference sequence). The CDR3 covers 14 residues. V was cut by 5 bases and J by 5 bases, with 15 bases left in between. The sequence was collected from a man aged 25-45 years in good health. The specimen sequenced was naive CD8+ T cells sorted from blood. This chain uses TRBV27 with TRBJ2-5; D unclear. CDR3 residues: CASSRALKEETQYF. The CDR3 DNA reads TGTGCCAGCAGTCGGGCTTTGAAGGAGGAGACCCAGTACTTC.